Shown below are 31 T cell receptor beta chains from a single sample sequenced in a study of shared clonotypes between healthy human individuals. Repertoires were generated with immunoSEQ multiplex PCR, while TCRdb's copy carries only in-frame clones and drops some. The profile shows over a million clones, roughly 74% of them singletons. Sequenced sample: memory CD4+ T cells from PBMCs. Subset denoted: CD45RA-negative fraction. Receptors originate from a man between 18 and 29 years old in good health. Some clones in this sample may be carry-over from other donors' samples.

CDR3 protein: CASSLYSQTNTEAFF. For the CDR3, the DNA is TGCGCCAGCAGCTTGTATAGCCAGACGAACACTGAAGCTTTCTTT. The V and J genes are TRBV5-1 and TRBJ1-1; no clear D gene. V was trimmed by 1 base and J by 1 base, leaving 11 bases between them. Germline-derived CDR1 and CDR2 are SGHRS and YFSETQ. This CDR3 has 15 amino acids.

In regard to this clone: Possible read error: a much larger clone is one base away. The rearrangement uses TRBV5-1 and TRBJ2-1, with TRBD2 as a possible D gene (5 bases). The CDR3 length is 12 residues. Germline V gene sequence: CDR1 SGHRS, CDR2 YFSETQ. In DNA, the CDR3 is TGTGCCAGCAGCTTGACGGGGAATGAGCAGTTCTTC. As protein: CASSLTGNEQFF. Full variable domain (missing parts from reference TRBV5-1 and TRBJ2-1): KAGVTQTPRYLIKTRGQQVTLSCSPISGHRSVSWYQQTPGQGLQFLFEYFSETQRNKGNFPGRFSGRQFSNSRSEMNVSTLELGDSALYLCASSLTGNEQFFGPGTRLTVL.

As for this clone: In the same sample, other DNA sequences code for this CDR3. V and J are TRBV7-8 and TRBJ1-5; D not resolved. Trimming took off 5 bases at V and 4 bases at J, with 15 bases between the two ends. Germline-derived CDR1 and CDR2 are SGHVS and FQNEAQ. The CDR3 runs to 15 residues. CDR3: CASSHSRVSNQPQHF. The DNA of the CDR3 is TGTGCCAGCAGCCATTCACGTGTATCTAATCAGCCCCAGCATTTT.

V usage is TRBV30 and J usage is TRBJ1-2, with 8 bases identical to TRBD1. The germline V gene encodes CDR1 GTSNPN and CDR2 SVGIG (reference sequence). V shed 0 bases and J 4 bases; nucleotides not matched to a gene: 4. This CDR3 contains 14 residues. This chain's CDR3 is CAWSVGQGVYGYTF. The CDR3 DNA reads TGTGCCTGGAGTGTCGGACAGGGCGTCTATGGCTACACCTTC. The variable domain in full, with the rest retrieved from reference TRBV30 and TRBJ1-2, is SQTIHQWPATLVQPVGSPLSLECTVEGTSNPNLYWYRQAAGRGLQLLFYSVGIGQISSEVPQNLSASRPQDRQFILSSKKLLLSDSGFYLCAWSVGQGVYGYTFGSGTRLTVV.

The chain employs TRBV5-6 and TRBJ1-2; 9 nucleotides line up with TRBD1. Looked up from germline, CDR1 is SGHDT and CDR2 is YYEEEE. The CDR3 loop spans 14 amino acids. V lost 4 bases, J lost 4 bases, and 5 bases stayed unmatched. The CDR3 DNA is TGTGCCAGCAGCCTGGACAGGGGTATCTATGGCTACACCTTC. Translated: CASSLDRGIYGYTF.

The genes are TRBV4-3 and TRBJ1-3; no clear D gene. CDR3 length: 16 residues. V was cut by 3 bases and J by 0 bases, with 12 bases left in between. Germline loops: CDR1 LGHNA, CDR2 YSLEER. Here the CDR3 reads CASSQSTANSGNTIYF. CDR3 DNA: TGCGCCAGCAGCCAGTCCACAGCTAACTCTGGAAACACCATATATTTT.

The rearrangement joins TRBV20-1 to TRBJ2-7; D is unclear. The germline CDR1 and CDR2 sequences are DFQATT and SNEGSKA (reference sequence). The CDR3 loop spans 11 amino acids. Trimming removed 7 bases at V and 4 bases at J, with 11 bases between. The CDR3 spells CSGISQYEQYF. DNA for the CDR3: TGCAGTGGGATAAGTCAATACGAGCAGTACTTC.

The gene calls are TRBV11-2 and TRBJ2-3, with 7 bases that match TRBD1. With V trimmed by 5 bases and J by 0 bases, 5 bases remained unmatched. CDR1 is SGHAT and CDR2 is FQNNGV in the germline V gene. This CDR3 is 15 amino acids long. CDR3 DNA: TGTGCCAGCAGCAAAGGGACAGCAAGCACAGATACGCAGTATTTT. Amino acids: CASSKGTASTDTQYF.

V is TRBV7-9 and J is TRBJ2-5; TRBD2 matches at 9 bases. V lost 6 bases and J lost 5; bases outside the gene matches: 13. CDR1 SEHNR and CDR2 FQNEAQ come from the germline V gene (reference sequence). This CDR3 has 16 amino acids. CDR3 coding DNA: TGTGCCAGCAGTACGAATTTAGCGGGAGTAGAGGAGACCCAGTACTTC. Translating it yields CASSTNLAGVEETQYF.

This clone was picked up a small number of times. CDR3 amino acids: CASSDTHGTVETQYF. The CDR3 DNA is TGTGCCAGCTCAGATACCCACGGGACAGTAGAGACCCAGTACTTC. The rearrangement joins TRBV18 to TRBJ2-5, with TRBD1 matching over 7 bases. Germline V gives CDR1 KGHSH, CDR2 LQKENI. V was clipped by 5 bases and J by 4 bases; unmatched bases: 10. The CDR3 is 15 amino acids.

This clone was detected once. The chain has TRBV28 and TRBJ1-3; possibly TRBD1 for D (5 bases). V was clipped by 8 bases and J by 5 bases, with 13 bases between them. Germline CDR1 and CDR2: MDHEN and SYDVKM. CDR3 length equals 13 residues. CDR3 DNA sequence: TGTGCCAGCGTTGTGCAGGGACGAAACACCATATATTTT. Protein product: CASVVQGRNTIYF. Variable domain in full (rest from reference TRBV28 and TRBJ1-3): DVKVTQSSRYLVKRTGEKVFLECVQDMDHENMFWYRQDPGLGLRLIYFSYDVKMKEKGDIPEGYSVSREKKERFSLILESASTNQTSMYLCASVVQGRNTIYFGEGSWLTVV.

V is TRBV15 and J is TRBJ2-7, with 7 bases aligning to TRBD1. This CDR3 contains 13 residues. Germline loops: CDR1 LNHNV, CDR2 YYDKDF (reference sequence). V trimming: 5 bases; J trimming: 2 bases; junction bases outside the gene matches: 3. The DNA of the CDR3 is TGTGCCACCAGCGCACAGGGGCCCTACGAGCAGTACTTC. Amino acid sequence: CATSAQGPYEQYF.

V usage is TRBV28 and J usage is TRBJ2-2; D ambiguous. This CDR3 comprises 12 residues. Trimming took off 2 bases at V and 8 bases at J, with 6 bases between the two ends. CDR1 MDHEN and CDR2 SYDVKM come from the germline V gene. CDR3 nucleotides: TGTGCCAGCAGTTTAGGGGTGGGGGAGCTGTTTTTT. As protein: CASSLGVGELFF.

This clone was counted once. The genes are TRBV28 and TRBJ1-5; D ambiguous. This CDR3 contains 16 residues. V lost 5 bases, J lost 1 base, and 15 bases lay in between. Germline assignment: CDR1 MDHEN and CDR2 SYDVKM. CDR3 sequence (DNA): TGTGCCAGCAGTCCCAGATCCCAACGGAGCAATCAGCCCCAGCATTTT. The encoded protein is CASSPRSQRSNQPQHF.

The gene calls are TRBV29-1 and TRBJ1-1, with TRBD1 as a possible D gene (6 bases). CDR1 is SQVTM, CDR2 ANQGSEA, per germline. Between the trimmed V and J ends, which lost 4 bases and 11 bases, there was a span of 23 bases. The CDR3 extends over 14 amino acids. Here the CDR3 DNA reads TGCAGCGTTGTGGGGGCCGGCCAGGCCGGGAGGGCTTTCTTT. Its translation: CSVVGAGQAGRAFF.

This CDR3 is CSFLWTSGETQYF. The CDR3 DNA sequence: TGCAGCTTCTTATGGACTAGCGGGGAGACCCAGTACTTC. The chain employs TRBV29-1 and TRBJ2-5; 11 nucleotides agree with TRBD2. CDR1 is SQVTM, CDR2 ANQGSEA, per germline. The V gene end was trimmed by 8 bases and the J gene end by 5 bases; junction bases not matched to a gene: 7. The CDR3 totals 13 residues.

This rearrangement joins TRBV7-2 to TRBJ2-3; D may be TRBD1 (6 bases). The CDR3 sequence is 16 residues long. Per germline, CDR1 SGHTA and CDR2 FQGNSA. Deletions cut 5 bases from V and 3 bases from J, with 18 bases between. CDR3 bases: TGTGCCAGCAGCGTTTTACAGGGAAGGCCTACAGATACGCAGTATTTT. Its translation: CASSVLQGRPTDTQYF.

This clone has a count of ten or more. The rearrangement links TRBV7-2 to TRBJ2-7; D perhaps matches TRBD2 (7 bases). V was shortened by 5 bases and J by 1 base, with 18 bases between the two germline ends. Germline V gives CDR1 SGHTA, CDR2 FQGNSA. This CDR3 is 16 amino acids long. CDR3 protein: CASSPRGGTQSYEQYF. CDR3 nucleotide sequence: TGTGCCAGCAGCCCAAGGGGGGGGACCCAATCCTACGAGCAGTACTTC. Looking up the rest from reference TRBV7-2 and TRBJ2-7 gives the full variable domain: GAGVSQSPSNKVTEKGKDVELRCDPISGHTALYWYRQSLGQGLEFLIYFQGNSAPDKSGLPSDRFSAERTGGSVSTLTIQRTQQEDSAVYLCASSPRGGTQSYEQYFGPGTRLTVT.

Remarks on this clone: The same CDR3 is also encoded by other DNA sequences in this sample. J is TRBJ2-3 and V is TRBV7-3; tentatively, D is TRBD1 (6 bases). The V and J ends lost 2 bases and 0 bases respectively, with 9 bases between them. Per the germline V gene, CDR1 is SGHTA and CDR2 is FQGTGA. This CDR3 has 15 residues. The CDR3: CASSLYRASTDTQYF. The CDR3 DNA reads TGTGCCAGCAGCTTATACAGGGCTAGCACAGATACGCAGTATTTT.

The chain links TRBV7-8 to TRBJ1-3, with 7 bases that match TRBD1. Trimming at V came to 4 bases and at J to 0 bases, leaving 12 bases not matched to a gene. CDR3 length equals 18 residues. Germline CDR1 and CDR2: SGHVS and FQNEAQ. CDR3 nucleotides: TGTGCCAGCAGCTCGATAGGCCCAGACAGGGTCTCTGGAAACACCATATATTTT. Protein sequence: CASSSIGPDRVSGNTIYF.

The V and J genes are TRBV29-1 and TRBJ2-5; no firm D call. CDR3 length equals 11 residues. The germline gives CDR1 SQVTM, CDR2 ANQGSEA. Trimming removed 2 bases from V and 3 bases from J, with 4 bases in between. The CDR3 is CSVESEETQYF. CDR3 in DNA: TGCAGCGTTGAATCAGAAGAGACCCAGTACTTC.

The J gene is TRBJ2-4, the V gene TRBV6-5; 7 positions agree with TRBD2. Germline lookup yields CDR1 MNHEY and CDR2 SVGAGI. The CDR3 extends over 13 amino acids. Losses at the gene ends were 2 bases for V and 7 bases for J; bases not matched to a gene: 2. This CDR3 reads CASSYGLGNIQYF. In nucleotides, the CDR3 is TGTGCCAGCAGTTACGGACTAGGGAACATTCAGTACTTC.

V usage is TRBV9 and J usage is TRBJ2-2; either TRBD1 or TRBD2 may fit D (5 bases each). The CDR3 contains 14 residues. The ends were cut back, 0 bases at V and 4 bases at J, with 7 bases in the middle. Germline V CDR1 and CDR2: SGDLS, YYNGEE. CDR3 nucleotides: TGTGCCAGCAGCGTAGCGGGGCTCACCGGGGAGCTGTTTTTT. This translates into CASSVAGLTGELFF.

This rearrangement joins TRBV7-3 to TRBJ2-7, with a possible D match to TRBD2 (8 bases). The germline V gene has CDR1 SGHTA and CDR2 FQGTGA. This CDR3 is 13 amino acids long. V was clipped by 3 bases and J by 9 bases, with 15 bases between them. The chain's CDR3 is CASSFDRAGGQYF. In DNA form, the CDR3 reads TGTGCCAGCAGCTTTGACAGGGCGGGAGGGCAGTACTTC.

The CDR3 region has the DNA TGTGCCAGCAGCCTAGAAAGGGGTAGCGGGAGGCTTTGGGAGCAGTTCTTC. Translating gives CASSLERGSGRLWEQFF. The gene calls are TRBV13 and TRBJ2-1; 10 positions agree with TRBD2. There are 17 residues in the CDR3. Losses at the gene ends were 5 bases for V and 10 bases for J; bases not matched to a gene: 17. Germline V gene sequence: CDR1 PRHDT, CDR2 FYEKMQ (reference sequence).

Here the CDR3 reads CASSPRGYQETQYF. The CDR3 nucleotides read TGTGCCAGCAGCCCCCGGGGATACCAAGAGACCCAGTACTTC. The gene calls are TRBV5-5 and TRBJ2-5, with D possibly matching TRBD2 (5 bases). Germline V CDR1 and CDR2: SGHKS, YYEKEE (reference sequence). The V and J ends lost 4 bases and 0 bases respectively, with 10 bases between them. The CDR3 sequence is 14 residues long.

Of note for this clone: The sample carries other DNA sequences with the same CDR3. The chain is built from TRBV18 and TRBJ1-5; D may be TRBD1 (6 bases). Germline CDR1 reads KGHSH; CDR2 reads LQKENI. This CDR3 comprises 15 residues. V was trimmed by 2 bases and J by 1 base, leaving 9 bases between them. The CDR3 DNA follows: TGTGCCAGCTCACCAGGGGGGGCGAGCAATCAGCCCCAGCATTTT. It codes for CASSPGGASNQPQHF.

The chain couples TRBV6-1 to TRBJ1-1; the match to TRBD1 covers 7 bases. The V gene end was trimmed by 4 bases and the J gene end by 9 bases; junction bases not matched to a gene: 5. The CDR3 runs 12 residues. In germline, CDR1 is MNHNS, CDR2 SASEGT. This chain's CDR3 is CASSGWDRQAFF. In DNA form, the CDR3 reads TGTGCCAGCAGTGGGTGGGACAGACAAGCTTTCTTT.

The chain is built from TRBV2 and TRBJ1-5, with TRBD1 as a possible D gene (6 bases). Between the trimmed V and J ends, which lost 8 bases and 3 bases, there was a span of 17 bases. Germline V gene sequence: CDR1 SNHLY, CDR2 FYNNEI. This CDR3 has 15 residues. CDR3 in amino acids: CASGRAGVLNQPQHF. The DNA for the CDR3 is TGTGCCAGCGGCCGAGCAGGGGTACTCAATCAGCCCCAGCATTTT.

Points on this clone: This clone may be a read error of a much larger clone one base away. The chain couples TRBV27 to TRBJ2-2; 11 positions match TRBD1. There are 14 residues in the CDR3. With 6 bases clipped from V and 5 bases from J, the junction kept 2 bases outside the gene matches. The germline gives CDR1 MNHEY, CDR2 SMNVEV (reference sequence). The CDR3 protein is CASSWDRGTGELFF. The CDR3 DNA follows: TGTGCCAGCAGCTGGGACAGGGGGACCGGGGAGCTGTTTTTT.

On this clone itself: A much larger clone sits a single nucleotide away, making a read error possible. The chain combines TRBV5-4 with TRBJ1-1, with D hard to call. V was pared by 4 bases and J by 0 bases, with 4 bases between. The germline CDR1 and CDR2 sequences are SGHNT and YYREEE (reference sequence). This CDR3 has 12 amino acids. The CDR3 coding sequence is TGTGCCAGCAGCGTAATGAACACTGAAGCTTTCTTT. The encoded protein is CASSVMNTEAFF.